The 31 T cell receptor beta chains given below trace back to one sample, sequenced in a study of T cells in Graves' hyperthyroidism and ophthalmopathy. The source material, RNA transcripts, was used to amplify TCR beta CDR3 regions. HTBI primers were the set used in a first-round RT-PCR of the TCR CDR3. Each CDR3 protein is one row after TCRdb ran MiXCR on the multiplex PCR reads. The repertoire has 360,000 or so distinct CDR3 sequences, over 15% of them found once; the top ten carry about 4%. Specimen: blood. The receptors stem from a woman aged 18-29 years with Graves' hyperthyroidism.

This clonotype has at least ten counts. This rearrangement joins TRBV9 to TRBJ2-6; D is unresolved. The V gene lost 0 bases and the J gene lost 4 bases, with 14 bases spanning the gap. The V gene's germline CDR1 is SGDLS and CDR2 YYNGEE. The CDR3 runs 17 residues. CDR3 nucleotide sequence: TGTGCCAGCAGCGTAGAGGATAGGCCCTGGGGGGCCAACGTCCTGACTTTC. Protein: CASSVEDRPWGANVLTF.

This clonotype was seen only a few times. The rearrangement uses TRBV5-6 and TRBJ1-2; D remains unclear. V was shortened by 0 bases and J by 0 bases, with 9 bases between the two germline ends. This CDR3 is built from 15 residues. Germline assignment: CDR1 SGHDT and CDR2 YYEEEE. CDR3 sequence: CASSLVDPANYGYTF. Written as DNA, the CDR3 is TGTGCCAGCAGCTTGGTGGACCCAGCTAACTATGGCTACACCTTC.

There are many counts of this clonotype. The chain links TRBV20-1 to TRBJ2-5, with TRBD2 matching over 10 bases. The trim removed 1 base at V and 3 bases at J, leaving 2 bases unmatched. The germline CDR1 and CDR2 sequences are DFQATT and SNEGSKA (reference sequence). The length of the CDR3 is 14 residues. This CDR3 is CSARASGGKETQYF. The CDR3 nucleotides read TGCAGTGCTAGAGCTAGCGGGGGTAAAGAGACCCAGTACTTC.

This clonotype was detected a few times. This sequence joins TRBV18 and TRBJ1-2; 10 bases are shared with TRBD1. V gave up 3 bases and J gave up 2 bases; unmatched junction bases: 3. Germline-derived CDR1 and CDR2 are KGHSH and LQKENI. The CDR3 totals 15 residues. CDR3 in amino acids: CASSPQGQGNYGYTF. The CDR3 DNA is TGTGCCAGCTCACCTCAGGGACAGGGGAACTATGGCTACACCTTC.

This clonotype came up many times. The chain combines TRBV12-3 or TRBV12-4 with TRBJ1-5, with D perhaps TRBD1 (5 bases). The CDR3 covers 15 residues. Trimming stripped 6 bases from V and 1 base from J, with 13 bases between. The CDR3 loop is CASSPGRRSNQPQHF. The CDR3 DNA reads as TGTGCCAGCAGCCCGGGGCGGCGGAGCAATCAGCCCCAGCATTTT.

This clonotype has at least ten counts. This rearrangement joins TRBV10-3 to TRBJ2-4; D may match TRBD1 or TRBD2 (5 bases each). This CDR3 is 17 amino acids long. The germline gives CDR1 ENHRY, CDR2 SYGVKD. Deletions cut 7 bases from V and 2 bases from J, with 21 bases between. Here the CDR3 reads CAIIIPIQRGTKNIQYF. The CDR3 DNA is TGTGCCATCATAATTCCCATACAGAGGGGTACCAAAAACATTCAGTACTTC.

The sample holds many counts of this clonotype. The chain is built from TRBV30 and TRBJ1-1, with TRBD1 matching 7 bases. This CDR3 is 14 amino acids long. Germline V gene lookup returns CDR1 GTSNPN and CDR2 SVGIG (reference sequence). With V trimmed by 5 bases and J by 4 bases, 10 bases remained unmatched. The chain's CDR3 is CAWGHTGVFTEAFF. DNA of the CDR3: TGTGCCTGGGGACACACAGGGGTCTTCACTGAAGCTTTCTTT.

This clonotype was counted many times. The V and J genes are TRBV5-1 and TRBJ1-1; 8 nucleotides align to TRBD1. Germline V gene data show CDR1 as SGHRS and CDR2 as YFSETQ. J was trimmed by 10 bases and V by 0 bases; bases with no gene match: 5. The CDR3 runs 13 residues. The CDR3 is CASSLGGGQGAFF. In nucleotides, the CDR3 is TGCGCCAGCAGCTTGGGAGGAGGACAGGGAGCTTTCTTT.

This clonotype was detected many times. This chain connects TRBV12-3 or TRBV12-4 to TRBJ2-2; D perhaps matches TRBD2 (5 bases). The ends were cut back, 6 bases at V and 2 bases at J, with 22 bases in the middle. The CDR3 contains 18 residues. CDR3 in DNA: TGTGCCAGCAGGACCCTAAGCGGTGAGACGACCAACACCGGGGAGCTGTTTTTT. Protein sequence: CASRTLSGETTNTGELFF.

Ten or more counts support this clonotype. This sequence joins TRBV10-3 and TRBJ1-2; D remains unclear. The CDR3 has 14 amino acids. CDR1 is ENHRY and CDR2 is SYGVKD in the germline V gene. Trimming took 0 bases from V and 9 from J, leaving 14 bases between them. The DNA for the CDR3 is TGTGCCATCAGTGAGTCGCGGGGAAGAGAAAGCTACACCTTC. Translation: CAISESRGRESYTF.

This clonotype was observed at least ten times. The CDR3 DNA sequence: TGTGCCAGCAGTTCCAACTGGGGAAGGACAGAAGCTTTCTTT. Amino acid sequence: CASSSNWGRTEAFF. This chain connects TRBV12-3 or TRBV12-4 to TRBJ1-1; a weak D match, TRBD1 (5 bases). Trimming shortened V by 4 bases and J by 8 bases, and 17 bases separated the two germline ends. The CDR3 loop spans 14 amino acids.

There are many counts of this clonotype. One end of the junction fails to match germline, which may point to a read error. V and J are TRBV6-5 and TRBJ1-3; 7 nucleotides line up with TRBD1. CDR3 size: 14 residues. Germline V gives CDR1 MNHEY, CDR2 SVGAGI. The CDR3 region is CASTYGTAGNTIYF. The CDR3 DNA reads as TGTGCCAGCACTTACGGGACAGCGGGAAACACCATATATTTT.

The chain links TRBV6-1 to TRBJ2-5; 7 positions agree with TRBD1. Germline V gene lookup returns CDR1 MNHNS and CDR2 SASEGT. With 5 bases clipped from V and 2 bases from J, the junction kept 11 bases outside the gene matches. This CDR3 contains 16 residues. CDR3 bases: TGTGCCAGCAGTAATTTCCTACGACAGGGTCAAGAGACCCAGTACTTC. Translation gives CASSNFLRQGQETQYF.

This clonotype was seen more than once but under ten times. This rearrangement joins TRBV9 to TRBJ2-2; D not resolved. This CDR3 spans 16 amino acids. Germline lookup yields CDR1 SGDLS and CDR2 YYNGEE. Trimming left V 3 bases short and J 4 bases short, with 16 bases between. The CDR3 is CASSARAGSITGELFF. Written as DNA, the CDR3 is TGTGCCAGCAGCGCCCGCGCAGGCTCGATCACCGGGGAGCTGTTTTTT. The entire variable domain, with the rest obtained from reference TRBV9 and TRBJ2-2, is as follows: DSGVTQTPKHLITATGQRVTLRCSPRSGDLSVYWYQQSLDQGLQFLIQYYNGEERAKGNILERFSAQQFPDLHSELNLSSLELGDSALYFCASSARAGSITGELFFGEGSRLTVL.

This clonotype was counted between two and nine times. V usage is TRBV5-1 and J usage is TRBJ2-7, with D maybe TRBD1 (5 bases). Germline CDR1 and CDR2: SGHRS and YFSETQ. V was shortened by 5 bases and J by 5 bases, with 14 bases between the two germline ends. This CDR3 is built from 13 residues. The CDR3 nucleotides are TGCGCCAGCAGGTATGCAGGGAACGACGAGCAGTACTTC. Its protein product is CASRYAGNDEQYF.

This clonotype was seen many times. The chain combines TRBV4-2 with TRBJ2-7, with TRBD2 matching 12 bases. This CDR3 comprises 16 residues. V trimming: 2 bases; J trimming: 7 bases; junction bases outside the gene matches: 9. Germline-derived CDR1 and CDR2 are LGHNA and YNFKEQ. The CDR3 DNA sequence: TGTGCCAGCAGCCAATCCCTAGCGGGGGGGCCCCGGGAGCAGTACTTC. It yields the protein CASSQSLAGGPREQYF.

This clonotype was counted at least ten times. The chain employs TRBV6-1 and TRBJ1-2, with D possibly being TRBD1 (6 bases). Trimming removed 6 bases from V and 8 bases from J, with 13 bases in between. The CDR3 sequence is 12 residues long. Germline-derived CDR1 and CDR2 are MNHNS and SASEGT. The CDR3 DNA reads as TGTGCCAGCAGCCCCAGGGGTGAAGGCTACACCTTC. It yields the protein CASSPRGEGYTF.

This clonotype has at least ten counts. The chain carries TRBV2 and TRBJ1-2, with 7 bases identical to TRBD1. The trim removed 4 bases at V and 3 bases at J, leaving 5 bases unmatched. This CDR3 is 14 amino acids long. Germline CDR1 reads SNHLY; CDR2 reads FYNNEI. CDR3 protein: CASSVLDRDYGYTF. The CDR3 region has the DNA TGTGCCAGCAGTGTTCTTGACAGGGACTATGGCTACACCTTC.

This clonotype was seen at least ten times. The chain joins TRBV19 to TRBJ1-2; D uncertain. Germline V CDR1 and CDR2: LNHDA, SQIVND (reference sequence). Trimming pared 6 bases from V and 0 bases from J, leaving 14 bases between. CDR3 size: 15 residues. In DNA form, the CDR3 reads TGTGCCAGTAGAACCCAGAGCAGTCCTAACTATGGCTACACCTTC. Its protein is CASRTQSSPNYGYTF.

This clonotype was detected ten times or more. The chain couples TRBV28 to TRBJ1-5; 7 bases line up with TRBD1. The V segment lost 4 bases and the J segment 6 bases; nucleotides outside the gene matches: 18. The V gene's germline CDR1 is MDHEN and CDR2 SYDVKM. There are 18 residues in the CDR3. CDR3: CASSSPPGGQTRGQPQHF. The DNA of the CDR3 is TGTGCCAGCAGTTCCCCCCCGGGGGGACAGACACGGGGTCAGCCCCAGCATTTT.

This clonotype showed up many times. The V gene is TRBV5-1, the J gene TRBJ1-1; D is undetermined. Germline-derived CDR1 and CDR2 are SGHRS and YFSETQ. This CDR3 contains 13 residues. Trimming shortened V by 4 bases and J by 8 bases, and 15 bases separated the two germline ends. The CDR3 bases are TGCGCCAGCAGCCTAGGCCGGCTGTCGGAAGCTTTCTTT. Encoded protein: CASSLGRLSEAFF.

Points on this clonotype: This may be a read error, as it is one base from a much larger clone. The CDR3 does not close with the conserved phenylalanine or tryptophan, likely indicating a read error. The chain joins TRBV5-1 to TRBJ1-1; 7 bases line up with TRBD1. The germline CDR1 and CDR2 sequences are SGHRS and YFSETQ. CDR3 length equals 15 residues. V shed 0 bases, J shed 1 base, and the junction held 3 bases outside the gene matches. CDR3 region: CASSLGDRRNTEAFC. The CDR3 DNA reads TGCGCCAGCAGCTTGGGGGACAGACGGAACACTGAAGCTTTCTGT.

This clonotype came up many times. The V and J genes are TRBV6-5 and TRBJ2-7; TRBD1 is a possible D gene (6 bases). V was clipped by 6 bases and J by 5 bases, with 17 bases between them. Germline V lookup: CDR1 MNHEY, CDR2 SVGAGI. This CDR3 comprises 14 residues. As DNA, the CDR3 is TGTGCCAGCAGGCACGCAGGGGCCCGGGACGAGCAGTACTTC. Protein: CASRHAGARDEQYF.

The chain recombines TRBV24-1 with TRBJ2-4; weak D call: TRBD1 (6 bases). Germline assignment: CDR1 KGHDR and CDR2 SFDVKD. This CDR3 contains 15 residues. Trimming cost V 3 bases and J 7 bases, with 15 bases left between them. Here the CDR3 DNA reads TGTGCCACCAGTGATAAAAAACAGGGCCGGAACATTCAGTACTTC. Its protein product is CATSDKKQGRNIQYF.

This clonotype was seen ten or more times. The genes are TRBV11-2 and TRBJ1-1, with D perhaps matching TRBD1 (5 bases). V lost 3 bases and J 7 bases, leaving 9 bases between the germline ends. The CDR3 is 12 amino acids. Germline V gives CDR1 SGHAT, CDR2 FQNNGV. The CDR3, as DNA: TGTGCCAGCAGCTTCCAGGGAGGTGAAGCTTTCTTT. It specifies CASSFQGGEAFF. Based on the CDR3 plus reference TRBV11-2 and TRBJ1-1, the full variable domain is EAGVAQSPRYKIIEKRQSVAFWCNPISGHATLYWYQQILGQGPKLLIQFQNNGVVDDSQLPKDRFSAERLKGVDSTLKIQPAKLEDSAVYLCASSFQGGEAFFGQGTRLTVV.

The chain joins TRBV16 to TRBJ1-1; 8 bases agree with TRBD1. The V segment lost 3 bases and the J segment 11 bases; nucleotides outside the gene matches: 5. The CDR3 is made up of 12 amino acids. The germline V gene has CDR1 KGHSY and CDR2 FQNENV. This chain's CDR3 is CASSHSTGDAFF. The CDR3 DNA reads as TGTGCCAGCAGCCACTCGACAGGGGATGCTTTCTTT.

This clonotype came up a few times. V usage is TRBV29-1 and J usage is TRBJ2-1, with 8 bases fitting TRBD2. Germline-derived CDR1 and CDR2 are SQVTM and ANQGSEA. The CDR3 length is 14 residues. The V and J ends lost 7 bases and 4 bases, in that order; junction bases with no gene match: 9. CDR3 sequence: CSGTLGGAYNEQFF. The CDR3 DNA reads TGCAGCGGAACCCTCGGGGGGGCGTACAATGAGCAGTTCTTC.

This clonotype was seen a few times. This could be a read error, since a much larger clone is one nucleotide away. The rearrangement joins TRBV9 to TRBJ2-5, with D perhaps matching TRBD1 (6 bases). Germline V gives CDR1 SGDLS, CDR2 YYNGEE. V dropped 0 bases and J dropped 12 bases, with 18 bases sitting between them. The CDR3 length is 14 residues. The CDR3 region has the DNA TGTGCCAGCAGCGTAGGACAGGTTGAAGATACCAAGTACTTC. This codes for CASSVGQVEDTKYF.

V gene TRBV6-2 or TRBV6-3 combines with J gene TRBJ1-5; D call uncertain. The ends were cut back, 2 bases at V and 1 base at J, with 12 bases in the middle. CDR1 is MNHEY and CDR2 is SVGEGT in the germline V gene. CDR3 length: 16 amino acids. The CDR3: CASSYPADGSNQPQHF. DNA for the CDR3: TGTGCCAGCAGTTACCCCGCTGACGGGAGCAATCAGCCCCAGCATTTT.

The rearrangement uses TRBV27 and TRBJ2-5; 8 bases match TRBD2. Germline V gene data show CDR1 as MNHEY and CDR2 as SMNVEV (reference sequence). Germline trimming cut 3 bases from V and 2 bases from J; bases unmatched to any gene: 5. The CDR3 consists of 15 residues. The CDR3 spells CASSLSSGVQETQYF. CDR3 coding DNA: TGTGCCAGCAGTTTGAGTAGCGGGGTGCAAGAGACCCAGTACTTC.

This clonotype has at least ten counts. This sequence joins TRBV6-1 and TRBJ2-1; a possible D gene is TRBD2 (5 bases). CDR1 and CDR2 (germline): MNHNS, SASEGT. The CDR3 totals 14 residues. Trimming shortened V by 6 bases and J by 8 bases, and 17 bases separated the two germline ends. The CDR3 sequence: CASSPGKGFYEQFF. The CDR3 coding sequence is TGTGCCAGCAGCCCCGGGAAGGGTTTCTATGAGCAGTTCTTC.